The clone carrying this T cell receptor (beta chain) was detected a few times. The antigen is not known. Each sample received Survey-level depth of up to 500,000 reads. Produced via immunoSEQ multiplex PCR; TCRdb's table is partial and in-frame only. The sample has over 5,000 clones, 89% seen once. This entry is derived from a study of pediatric ulcerative colitis. Broader study findings: Blood-rectal clonal overlap within each person was significantly higher in ulcerative colitis patients than controls. Repertoires came from total lymphocyte DNA, so rare subsets like regulatory T cells may be missed.

CDR3 length: 15 residues. V trimming: 4 bases; J trimming: 3 bases; junction bases outside the gene matches: 0. Germline CDR1 and CDR2: MNHNS and SASEGT. The specimen was blood. This clonotype was sampled from a girl under 18 who was a control in a study of pediatric ulcerative colitis. This chain uses TRBV6-1 with TRBJ2-2, with TRBD2 matching over 12 bases. In nucleotides, the CDR3 is TGTGCCAGCAGTGGACTAGCGGGAGACACCGGGGAGCTGTTTTTT. Protein sequence: CASSGLAGDTGELFF.